Listed here are 27 T cell receptor beta chains from one sample, sequenced in a study of T cells in Graves' hyperthyroidism and ophthalmopathy. The source material, RNA transcripts, was used to amplify TCR beta CDR3 regions. TCR CDR3 regions were first amplified by RT-PCR with HTBI primers. Each CDR3 protein gets one entry after TCRdb re-called the multiplex PCR reads with MiXCR. The sample contains 500,000 or so distinct CDR3 sequences, 15% to 20% of which appear only once. Sequencing was performed on blood. All receptors come from a woman aged 30 to 39 with Graves' ophthalmopathy.

V and J are TRBV6-2 or TRBV6-3 and TRBJ1-2; D gene ambiguous. The CDR3 has 14 residues. Germline values: CDR1 MNHEY, CDR2 SVGEGT. The ends were cut back, 6 bases at V and 3 bases at J, with 14 bases in the middle. Here the CDR3 reads CASRRTPLDYGYTF. CDR3 nucleotides: TGTGCCAGCAGACGTACCCCTCTTGACTATGGCTACACCTTC.

This clonotype was picked up many times. The junction shows a germline mismatch at one end, possibly a read error. This chain links TRBV7-2 with TRBJ2-2; D is ambiguous. The V gene's germline CDR1 is SGHTA and CDR2 FQGNSA. There are 13 residues in the CDR3. The CDR3 region has the DNA TGTGCCAGCAGTTTAGGGTTAGCCGGGGAGCTGTTTTTT. This gives the protein CASSLGLAGELFF.

The chain recombines TRBV29-1 with TRBJ2-7; 10 positions match TRBD2. The V gene end was trimmed by 7 bases and the J gene end by 6 bases; junction bases not matched to a gene: 9. The CDR3 has 13 amino acids. Germline assignment: CDR1 SQVTM and CDR2 ANQGSEA. The CDR3 sequence: CSGILAGRVEQYF. The CDR3 DNA is TGCAGCGGTATACTAGCGGGGCGCGTCGAGCAGTACTTC.

J is TRBJ2-1 and V is TRBV18; 12 positions match TRBD1. The CDR3 spans 15 residues. CDR1 and CDR2 (germline): KGHSH, LQKENI. Trimming took 3 bases from V and 6 from J; bases not matched to a gene: 3. CDR3 coding DNA: TGTGCCAGCTCACCGGGACAGGGGGCCCTCAATGAGCAGTTCTTC. Its translation is CASSPGQGALNEQFF.

Many counts were recorded for this clonotype. The chain links TRBV7-2 to TRBJ2-1; 10 bases line up with TRBD1. The CDR3 totals 14 residues. Germline V CDR1 and CDR2: SGHTA, FQGNSA. The junction had 6 bases not matched to a gene; V was cut back by 5 bases and J by 8 bases. The CDR3 spells CASSPGDRGHEQFF. The CDR3 DNA follows: TGTGCCAGCAGCCCCGGGGACAGGGGACATGAGCAGTTCTTC.

Many counts were recorded for this clonotype. Germline and junction disagree at one end, which may indicate a read error. The chain uses TRBV7-9 and TRBJ1-1; 7 nucleotides match TRBD1. CDR1 is SEHNR and CDR2 is FQNEAQ in the germline V gene (reference sequence). There are 12 residues in the CDR3. Written as DNA, the CDR3 is TGTGCCGGCAGGGGGGCGAACACTGAAGCTTTCTTT. Residues: CAGRGANTEAFF.

This clonotype was found a few times. The V and J genes are TRBV19 and TRBJ2-3; D gene unclear. V gave up 3 bases and J gave up 2 bases, with 18 bases separating them. This CDR3 region has 17 residues. Germline CDR1 LNHDA, CDR2 SQIVND (reference sequence). This chain's CDR3 is CASSIVPGATTTDTQYF. Written as DNA, the CDR3 is TGTGCCAGTAGTATTGTGCCAGGCGCCACTACCACAGATACGCAGTATTTT. Looking up the rest from reference TRBV19 and TRBJ2-3 gives the full variable domain: DGGITQSPKYLFRKEGQNVTLSCEQNLNHDAMYWYRQDPGQGLRLIYYSQIVNDFQKGDIAEGYSVSREKKESFPLTVTSAQKNPTAFYLCASSIVPGATTTDTQYFGPGTRLTVL.

This clonotype has just a few counts. V is TRBV3-1 and J is TRBJ2-5; 7 bases align to TRBD2. This CDR3 region has 15 residues. J gave up 1 base and V 1 base, and 3 bases lay outside the gene matches. Germline lookup yields CDR1 LGHDT and CDR2 YNNKEL (reference sequence). CDR3 in amino acids: CASSQAGRAQETQYF. The CDR3 bases are TGTGCCAGCAGCCAAGCGGGGAGGGCCCAAGAGACCCAGTACTTC.

J is TRBJ2-2 and V is TRBV6-1; 7 bases map to TRBD2. Trimming removed 10 bases from V and 7 bases from J; junction bases left unmatched: 9. The germline V gene encodes CDR1 MNHNS and CDR2 SASEGT. This CDR3 contains 13 residues. CDR3 sequence (DNA): TGTGCCACCGCGGGGACTACCAGCGGGGAGCTGTTTTTT. This sequence encodes CATAGTTSGELFF.

At least ten counts were recorded for this clonotype. This chain uses TRBV3-1 with TRBJ2-1; D ambiguous. V lost 1 base to trimming and J lost 6 bases, with 7 bases between them. CDR1 and CDR2 from the germline V gene are LGHDT and YNNKEL (reference sequence). The CDR3 covers 13 residues. DNA of the CDR3: TGTGCCAGCAGCCAAGGGCTCCTCAATGAGCAGTTCTTC. It yields the protein CASSQGLLNEQFF.

This clonotype was detected many times. V is TRBV30 and J is TRBJ2-1; a weak D match, TRBD2 (5 bases). The CDR3 extends over 13 amino acids. Trimming pared 0 bases from V and 5 bases from J, leaving 8 bases between. CDR1 and CDR2 (germline): GTSNPN, SVGIG (reference sequence). CDR3 protein: CAWSVGRDNEQFF. For the CDR3, the DNA is TGTGCCTGGAGTGTAGGGCGGGACAATGAGCAGTTCTTC.

CDR3 DNA: TGTGCCAGCAGCATTCTAGCGGGATTAAACAATGAGCAGTTCTTC. This codes for CASSILAGLNNEQFF. This sequence joins TRBV5-6 and TRBJ2-1; 9 bases match TRBD2. CDR3 length: 15 residues. Germline CDR1 SGHDT, CDR2 YYEEEE. With V trimmed by 4 bases and J by 5 bases, 7 bases remained unmatched.

This clonotype was observed many times. As DNA, the CDR3 is TGCAGCGTTGACCCCCTTACTAACTATGGCTACACCTTC. Its protein product is CSVDPLTNYGYTF. V is TRBV29-1 and J is TRBJ1-2; D is unresolved. From germline, CDR1 is SQVTM and CDR2 ANQGSEA. V was trimmed by 3 bases and J by 0 bases, leaving 8 bases between them. The CDR3 consists of 13 residues.

This clonotype was observed a few times. V is TRBV24-1 and J is TRBJ2-2; 14 nucleotides align to TRBD2. Germline V gene sequence: CDR1 KGHDR, CDR2 SFDVKD. This CDR3 region has 21 residues. Germline trimming cut 6 bases from V and 6 bases from J; bases unmatched to any gene: 20. The CDR3 sequence is CATSSFLGGPTSGRAAGELFF. The DNA of the CDR3 is TGTGCCACCAGTAGTTTCCTAGGGGGCCCGACTAGCGGGAGGGCCGCCGGGGAGCTGTTTTTT.

This clonotype was observed many times. V gene TRBV6-2 or TRBV6-3 combines with J gene TRBJ2-2; 11 bases line up with TRBD2. V lost 3 bases to trimming and J lost 4 bases; unmatched junction nucleotides: 4. The germline gives CDR1 MNHEY, CDR2 SVGEGT. The CDR3 has 16 amino acids. CDR3 sequence reads: CASSYRLAGLTGELFF. CDR3 coding DNA: TGTGCCAGCAGTTATCGACTAGCGGGACTCACCGGGGAGCTGTTTTTT.

This clonotype was seen a few times. This chain connects TRBV2 to TRBJ2-7, with TRBD1 as a possible D gene (7 bases). The length of the CDR3 is 14 residues. Trimming removed 10 bases at V and 1 base at J, with 17 bases between. Germline CDR1 SNHLY, CDR2 FYNNEI. CDR3 region: CATRGADVSYEQYF. CDR3 nucleotides: TGTGCCACCAGGGGGGCGGACGTATCCTACGAGCAGTACTTC.

V and J are TRBV9 and TRBJ1-2; D is uncertain. Germline V gene sequence: CDR1 SGDLS, CDR2 YYNGEE. The germline V and J ends were trimmed by 1 base and 0 bases, with 4 bases remaining between them. CDR3 length: 13 amino acids. CDR3 sequence reads: CASSVWANYGYTF. The DNA of the CDR3 is TGTGCCAGCAGCGTATGGGCTAACTATGGCTACACCTTC.

In this sample, this clonotype turned up many times. CDR3 loop: CASSLNRGRVETQYF. CDR3 in DNA: TGTGCCAGCAGCCTCAACAGGGGGAGGGTCGAGACCCAGTACTTC. The chain is built from TRBV7-2 and TRBJ2-5, with D perhaps matching TRBD1 (8 bases). V was cut by 5 bases and J by 5 bases, with 18 bases left in between. The germline gives CDR1 SGHTA, CDR2 FQGNSA. The CDR3 has 15 residues. The full variable domain, with the rest looked up from reference TRBV7-2 and TRBJ2-5, is GAGVSQSPSNKVTEKGKDVELRCDPISGHTALYWYRQSLGQGLEFLIYFQGNSAPDKSGLPSDRFSAERTGGSVSTLTIQRTQQEDSAVYLCASSLNRGRVETQYFGPGTRLLVL.

The chain has TRBV12-3 or TRBV12-4 and TRBJ1-5; tentatively, D is TRBD1 (5 bases). This CDR3 has 12 residues. V was shortened by 8 bases and J by 6 bases, with 11 bases between the two germline ends. CDR3 DNA: TGTGCCAGCTCCGGGGGAACTCAGCCCCAGCATTTT. Translated: CASSGGTQPQHF.

J is TRBJ2-5 and V is TRBV12-3 or TRBV12-4, with TRBD2 matching 11 bases. V was pared by 3 bases and J by 3 bases, with 9 bases of the junction left unmatched. The CDR3 contains 17 residues. The CDR3 sequence is CASSFPLKGLAEETQYF. CDR3 DNA sequence: TGTGCCAGCAGTTTCCCACTAAAGGGACTAGCGGAAGAGACCCAGTACTTC.

This clonotype came up many times. This chain joins TRBV20-1 and TRBJ1-1, with TRBD1 matching 10 bases. V lost 0 bases, J lost 3 bases, and 1 base stayed unmatched. The CDR3 has 14 residues. Germline loops: CDR1 DFQATT, CDR2 SNEGSKA (reference sequence). CDR3 DNA sequence: TGCAGTGCTAGAGATGGGACAGGGGACACTGAAGCTTTCTTT. Translating gives CSARDGTGDTEAFF.

This clonotype has only a few counts. This chain uses TRBV19 with TRBJ1-5; D possibly corresponds to TRBD1 (6 bases). The V end lost 6 bases, the J end lost 7 bases, and 16 bases lay between the germline ends. Germline V gene data show CDR1 as LNHDA and CDR2 as SQIVND (reference sequence). This CDR3 comprises 14 residues. The CDR3 loop reads CASSTQGFKQPQHF. The CDR3, as DNA: TGTGCCAGTAGCACACAGGGATTCAAGCAGCCCCAGCATTTT. The entire variable domain, with the rest obtained from reference TRBV19 and TRBJ1-5, is as follows: DGGITQSPKYLFRKEGQNVTLSCEQNLNHDAMYWYRQDPGQGLRLIYYSQIVNDFQKGDIAEGYSVSREKKESFPLTVTSAQKNPTAFYLCASSTQGFKQPQHFGDGTRLSIL.

This clonotype was counted only a few times. V usage is TRBV5-6 and J usage is TRBJ2-7; a weak D match, TRBD1 (6 bases). The CDR3 loop spans 13 amino acids. V was clipped by 3 bases and J by 3 bases, with 10 bases between them. Germline CDR1 and CDR2: SGHDT and YYEEEE. CDR3 DNA sequence: TGTGCCAGCAGCTCTAAGGGGGTCTACGAGCAGTACTTC. It encodes CASSSKGVYEQYF.

The chain joins TRBV20-1 to TRBJ1-2; D gene uncertain. V was clipped by 3 bases and J by 1 base, with 12 bases between them. There are 14 residues in the CDR3. CDR1 is DFQATT and CDR2 is SNEGSKA in the germline V gene (reference sequence). For the CDR3, the DNA is TGCAGTGCTAGTGGCCGGCGCAGTAACTATGGCTACACCTTC. Translating gives CSASGRRSNYGYTF.

This clonotype has just a few counts. The V and J genes are TRBV6-1 and TRBJ1-4; no definite D call. Germline CDR1 MNHNS, CDR2 SASEGT. CDR3 length: 15 residues. Trimming removed 7 bases from V and 4 bases from J, with 16 bases in between. The CDR3 reads CASNEGLRNNEKLFF. In DNA form, the CDR3 reads TGTGCCAGCAACGAAGGGTTGCGGAATAATGAAAAACTGTTTTTT.

This clonotype was seen ten or more times. The chain employs TRBV20-1 and TRBJ2-7; tentatively, D is TRBD2 (5 bases). V dropped 0 bases and J dropped 0 bases, with 15 bases sitting between them. The CDR3 totals 16 residues. Germline lookup yields CDR1 DFQATT and CDR2 SNEGSKA (reference sequence). The DNA for the CDR3 is TGCAGTGCTAGAGATCATAAACTAGGAGTCTCCTACGAGCAGTACTTC. It translates to CSARDHKLGVSYEQYF.

Only a few counts were recorded for this clonotype. The chain recombines TRBV20-1 with TRBJ1-1, with D hard to call. The CDR3 extends over 11 amino acids. V lost 5 bases, J lost 0 bases, and 4 bases lay in between. Germline values: CDR1 DFQATT, CDR2 SNEGSKA (reference sequence). CDR3 region: CSAEMNTEAFF. CDR3 in DNA: TGCAGTGCTGAGATGAACACTGAAGCTTTCTTT.